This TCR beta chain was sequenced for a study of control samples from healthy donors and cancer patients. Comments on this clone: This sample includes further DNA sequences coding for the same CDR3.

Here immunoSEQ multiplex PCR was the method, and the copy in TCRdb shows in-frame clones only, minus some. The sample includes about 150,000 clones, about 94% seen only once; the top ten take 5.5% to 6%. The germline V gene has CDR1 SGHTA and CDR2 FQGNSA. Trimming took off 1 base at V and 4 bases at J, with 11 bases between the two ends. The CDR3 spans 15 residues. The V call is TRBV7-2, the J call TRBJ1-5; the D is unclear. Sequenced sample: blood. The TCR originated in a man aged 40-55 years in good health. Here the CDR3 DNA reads TGTGCCAGCAGCTTAGTAGGCGGTCCTAATCAGCCCCAGCATTTT. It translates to CASSLVGGPNQPQHF. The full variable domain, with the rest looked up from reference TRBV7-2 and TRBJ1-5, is GAGVSQSPSNKVTEKGKDVELRCDPISGHTALYWYRQSLGQGLEFLIYFQGNSAPDKSGLPSDRFSAERTGGSVSTLTIQRTQQEDSAVYLCASSLVGGPNQPQHFGDGTRLSIL.